Sequencing of this TCR beta chain was carried out in a study of cytomegalovirus exposure and HLA in healthy donors. Researchers ran the PCR with 60 Vbeta and 13 Jbeta primers. The table came from immunoSEQ multiplex PCR; TCRdb's copy has only in-frame clones and leaves some out. The profile shows about 170,000 clones, about 82% of them singletons. This clone appeared once. The sample was PBMCs. The sequence was obtained from a female donor in good health and CMV-seronegative.

CDR3 nucleotide sequence: TGTGCCAGCAGCGATTATCAGGGGGACTATGGCTACACCTTC. It yields the protein CASSDYQGDYGYTF. V is TRBV9 and J is TRBJ1-2; 7 bases agree with TRBD1. This CDR3 is 14 amino acids long. The germline V gene encodes CDR1 SGDLS and CDR2 YYNGEE. V lost 3 bases to trimming and J lost 3 bases; unmatched junction nucleotides: 5.